Given below is one TCR beta chain in context. The same CDR3 is also encoded by other DNA sequences in this sample. This CDR3 is built from 15 residues. The germline gives CDR1 MRHNA, CDR2 SNTAGT. Trimming pared 0 bases from V and 0 bases from J, leaving 7 bases between. These data come from a study of OX40 agonist ivuxolimab in advanced cancers. TCRdb's table, derived via immunoSEQ multiplex PCR, lists solely in-frame clones and lacks some. There are 25,000 to 30,000 clones in the sample; approximately 78% occur only once, and 21% lies in the top ten. The chain recombines TRBV6-4 with TRBJ2-3; tentative D call: TRBD2 (6 bases). Here the sequenced sample was CD4+ or CD8+ T cells sorted from blood, taken in a trial of the OX40 agonist ivuxolimab. This clonotype was sampled from an adult with an advanced solid tumor such as melanoma, head and neck, liver or kidney cancer. The CDR3 coding sequence is TGTGCCAGCAGTGACTCTGCGGGAAGCACAGATACGCAGTATTTT. This codes for CASSDSAGSTDTQYF.